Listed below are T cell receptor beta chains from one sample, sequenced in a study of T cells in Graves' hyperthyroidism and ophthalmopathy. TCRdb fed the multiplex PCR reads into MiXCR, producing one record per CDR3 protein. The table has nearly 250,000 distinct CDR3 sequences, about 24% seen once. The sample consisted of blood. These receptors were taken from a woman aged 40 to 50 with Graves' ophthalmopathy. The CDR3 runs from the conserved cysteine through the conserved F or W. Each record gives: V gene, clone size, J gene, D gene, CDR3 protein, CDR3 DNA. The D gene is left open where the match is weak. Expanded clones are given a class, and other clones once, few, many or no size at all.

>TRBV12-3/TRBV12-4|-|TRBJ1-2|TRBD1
CASSLGQGRVRGYTF
TGTGCCAGCAGCCTTGGACAGGGTAGAGTGCGAGGCTACACCTTC
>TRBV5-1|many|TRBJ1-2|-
CASSLETGRFGYTF
TGCGCCAGCAGCTTGGAAACAGGGCGCTTTGGCTACACCTTC
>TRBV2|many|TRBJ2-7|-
CASSERRTEQYF
TGTGCCAGCAGTGAACGGAGGACCGAGCAGTACTTC
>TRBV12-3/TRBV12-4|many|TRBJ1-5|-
CASSPDRLDQPQHF
TGTGCCAGCAGCCCTGACAGGTTGGATCAGCCCCAGCATTTT
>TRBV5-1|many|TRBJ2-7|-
CASSLDAGQSSYEQYF
TGCGCCAGCAGCTTGGACGCCGGACAAAGCTCCTACGAGCAGTACTTC
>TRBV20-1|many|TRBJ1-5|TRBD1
CSARAGTGNQPQHF
TGCAGTGCTAGAGCCGGGACAGGGAATCAGCCCCAGCATTTT
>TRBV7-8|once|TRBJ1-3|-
CASSSLGGTGNTIYF
TGTGCCAGCAGCTCCCTGGGGGGGACTGGAAACACCATATATTTT
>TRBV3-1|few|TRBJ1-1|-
CASSEHGDKNTEAFF
TGTGCCAGCAGCGAGCATGGGGACAAGAACACTGAAGCTTTCTTT
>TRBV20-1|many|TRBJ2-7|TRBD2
CSASLPGLAGGNEQYF
TGCAGTGCTTCCCTTCCGGGACTAGCGGGAGGGAACGAGCAGTACTTC
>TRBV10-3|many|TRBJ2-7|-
CAIRPSQGGSSYEQYF
TGTGCCATCAGACCTAGCCAGGGGGGGTCCTCCTACGAGCAGTACTTC
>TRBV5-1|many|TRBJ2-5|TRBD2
CASSPLAGNLQETQYF
TGCGCCAGCAGCCCGCTAGCGGGCAATCTCCAAGAGACCCAGTACTTC
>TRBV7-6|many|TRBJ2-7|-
CASSMRAEGYEQYF
TGTGCCAGCAGCATGAGAGCGGAGGGCTACGAGCAGTACTTC
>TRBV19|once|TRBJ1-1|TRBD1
CASSIVGGSNTEAFF
TGTGCCAGTAGTATAGTAGGGGGCTCTAACACTGAAGCTTTCTTT
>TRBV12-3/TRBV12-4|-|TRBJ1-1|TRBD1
CASSLAHLTGDDEAFF
TGTGCCAGCAGTTTAGCTCACCTGACAGGGGACGACGAAGCTTTCTTT
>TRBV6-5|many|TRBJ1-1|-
CASRAMGGPNTEAFF
TGTGCCAGCAGGGCGATGGGGGGGCCTAACACTGAAGCTTTCTTT
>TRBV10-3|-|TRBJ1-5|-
CATYDGEGRSNQPQHF
TGTGCCACCTACGACGGGGAGGGACGGAGCAATCAGCCCCAGCATTTT
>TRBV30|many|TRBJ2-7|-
CAWSHMSGEQYF
TGTGCCTGGAGCCACATGTCGGGAGAGCAGTACTTC
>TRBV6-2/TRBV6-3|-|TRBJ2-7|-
CASSYDVRTPSSYEQYF
TGTGCCAGCAGTTACGATGTAAGGACCCCTAGCTCCTACGAGCAGTACTTC